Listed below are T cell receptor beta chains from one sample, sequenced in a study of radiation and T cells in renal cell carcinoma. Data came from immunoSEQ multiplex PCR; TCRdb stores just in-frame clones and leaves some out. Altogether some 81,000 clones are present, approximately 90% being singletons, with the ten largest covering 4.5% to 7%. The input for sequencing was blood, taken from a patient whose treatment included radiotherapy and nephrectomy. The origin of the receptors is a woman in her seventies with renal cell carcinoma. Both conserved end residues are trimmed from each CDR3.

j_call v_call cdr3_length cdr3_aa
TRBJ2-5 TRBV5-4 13 ASSPTRVVQETQY
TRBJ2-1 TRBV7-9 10 ASSFGTLEQF
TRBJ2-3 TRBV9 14 ASSDQGLAGTDTQY
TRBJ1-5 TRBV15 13 ATSRDPDGNQPQH
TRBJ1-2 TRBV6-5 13 ASRFMGRPWHGYT
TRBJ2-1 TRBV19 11 ATRTDGGNEQF
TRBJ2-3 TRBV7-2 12 ASSLVRATDTQY
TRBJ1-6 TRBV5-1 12 ASSLEFNNSPLH
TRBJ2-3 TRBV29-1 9 SVEKLDTQY
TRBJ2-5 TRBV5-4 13 ASSLATGPRETQY
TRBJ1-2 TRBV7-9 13 ASSLAATQNYGYT
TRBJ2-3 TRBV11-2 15 ASSPGLAGSSTDTQY
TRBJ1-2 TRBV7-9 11 ASSLSLGDGYT
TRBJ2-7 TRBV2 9 ATSGVYEQY
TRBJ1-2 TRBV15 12 ATSRSPDNYGYT
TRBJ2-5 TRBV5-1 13 ASSSVAGTGETQY
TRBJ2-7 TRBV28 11 ASSLVLSKEQY
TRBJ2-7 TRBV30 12 AWSEGLWVYEQY
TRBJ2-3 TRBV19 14 ASSIMGRGTTDTQY
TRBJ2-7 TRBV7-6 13 ASSLGQTPDHEQY
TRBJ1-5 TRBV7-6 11 ASSTGRNQPQH
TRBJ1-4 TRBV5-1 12 ASSLDRGREKLF
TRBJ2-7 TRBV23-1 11 ASSSVRGHEQY
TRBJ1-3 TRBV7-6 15 ASSLAATVRSGNTIY
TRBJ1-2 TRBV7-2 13 ASSPWQGANYGYT
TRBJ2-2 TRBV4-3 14 ASSQGLAGGTGELF
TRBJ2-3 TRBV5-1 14 ASSLEGGQRTDTQY
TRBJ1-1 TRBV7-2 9 ASSLDGGAF
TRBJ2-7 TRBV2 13 ASSDKGGAGYEQY
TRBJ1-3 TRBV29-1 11 SCLFSSGNTIY
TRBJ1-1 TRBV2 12 ASSELGSRAEAF
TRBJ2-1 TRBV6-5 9 ASSRYNEQF
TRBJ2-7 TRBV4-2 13 ASSRDRGAAYEQY
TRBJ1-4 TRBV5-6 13 ASSDRAATNEKLF
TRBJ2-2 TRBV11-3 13 ASSPSGLRTGELF
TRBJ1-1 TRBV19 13 ASSIGTGMNTEAF
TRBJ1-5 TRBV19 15 ASSPQRPGQGVVRWH
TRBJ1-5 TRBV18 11 ASSPQGDQPQH
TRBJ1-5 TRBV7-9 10 ASSLGHQPQH
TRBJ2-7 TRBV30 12 AWSVLAGALEQY
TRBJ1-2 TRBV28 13 ASSKYTTGGHGYT
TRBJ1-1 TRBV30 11 AWRRTANTEAF
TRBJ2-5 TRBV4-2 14 ASSQTSGGARETQY
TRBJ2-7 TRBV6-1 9 ASSAIYEQY
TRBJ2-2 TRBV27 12 ASSFSRATGELF
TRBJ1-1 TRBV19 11 ASNYGEDTEAF
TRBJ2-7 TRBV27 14 ASSFSGRQVSYEQY